Described below is a single T cell receptor beta chain sequence and its context. This record comes from a study of early T cells in non-severe SARS-CoV-2 infection. TCRdb re-called the 5' RACE reads through MiXCR, storing one row per CDR3 protein. This table holds approximately 66,000 distinct CDR3 sequences, approximately 13% found once. This CDR3 comprises 16 residues. V lost 5 bases, J lost 0 bases, and 5 bases stayed unmatched. Germline V gives CDR1 MNHNS, CDR2 SASEGT. This clonotype was sampled from an adult who was a healthcare worker with PCR-confirmed SARS-CoV-2 infection or an uninfected control (not recorded which). V usage is TRBV6-1 and J usage is TRBJ2-3, with 10 bases lining up with TRBD2. The material sequenced was whole blood. This CDR3 is CASSPLAGESTDTQYF. Here the CDR3 DNA reads TGTGCCAGCAGTCCTCTAGCGGGGGAGAGCACAGATACGCAGTATTTT.